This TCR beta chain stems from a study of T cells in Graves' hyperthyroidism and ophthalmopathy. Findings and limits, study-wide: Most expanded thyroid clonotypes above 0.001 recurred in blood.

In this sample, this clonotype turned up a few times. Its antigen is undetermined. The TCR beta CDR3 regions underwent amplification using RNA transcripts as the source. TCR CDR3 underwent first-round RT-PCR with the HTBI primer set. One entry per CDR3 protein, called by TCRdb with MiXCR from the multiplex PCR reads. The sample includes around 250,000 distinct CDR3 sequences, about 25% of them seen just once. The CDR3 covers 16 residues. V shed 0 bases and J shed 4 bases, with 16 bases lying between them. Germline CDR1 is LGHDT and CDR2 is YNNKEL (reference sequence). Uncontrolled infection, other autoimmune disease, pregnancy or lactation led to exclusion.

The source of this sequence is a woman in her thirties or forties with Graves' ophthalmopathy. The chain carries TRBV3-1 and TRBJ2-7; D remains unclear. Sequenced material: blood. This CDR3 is CASSQECYRIGYEQYF. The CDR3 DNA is TGTGCCAGCAGCCAAGAATGTTACCGTATTGGATACGAGCAGTACTTC.